A selection of T cell receptor beta chains follows, all from one sample in a study of spatial heterogeneity in lung cancer. Using its own MiXCR run on the 5' RACE reads, TCRdb lists one record per CDR3 protein. In the table there are roughly 15,000 distinct CDR3 sequences, 7% to 9% of which are singletons. Sequencing used PBMCs, obtained at surgery. These receptors all come from a female donor with early-stage non-small cell lung cancer. Both conserved end residues are trimmed from each CDR3. The size of a clone is reported for some rows only, either as once, few or many, or as a class for expanded clones.

many	TRBV4-2	TRBJ2-5	ASSQVTGNEETQY
many	TRBV24-1	TRBJ2-3	ATSDNSGALGETQY
many	TRBV9	TRBJ2-5	ASNSGGRETQY
many	TRBV5-1	TRBJ2-5	ASSLRTGGQETQY
many	TRBV23-1	TRBJ2-7	ASPAEGPAYEQY
many	TRBV5-1	TRBJ1-1	ASSLTGGGYSEAF
.	TRBV6-1	TRBJ1-5	ASSANPQFSNQPQH
medium-sized	TRBV19	TRBJ2-1	ASSIGGSGYNEQF
.	TRBV6-1	TRBJ2-5	ASSAGLGRETQY
many	TRBV5-4	TRBJ1-1	ASSFDLLRSSVTEAF
many	TRBV24-1	TRBJ2-2	ATSDTPGRNTGELF
many	TRBV24-1	TRBJ2-2	ATQKQGVGTGELF
many	TRBV5-1	TRBJ2-3	ASSPSNTDTQY
many	TRBV6-2/TRBV6-3	TRBJ1-2	ASSQRRNYGYT
few	TRBV18	TRBJ2-1	ASSDRRNNEQF
many	TRBV4-3	TRBJ2-7	ASSRTGQVTYEQY
few	TRBV28	TRBJ2-1	ASTMRQEKQF
once	TRBV4-1	TRBJ2-7	SSSQESPSIPYEQY
many	TRBV30	TRBJ2-3	AWSQRARDTQY
many	TRBV18	TRBJ2-1	ASSPRDEQF
.	TRBV12-3/TRBV12-4	TRBJ1-5	ASSQSNSNQPQH
many	TRBV28	TRBJ1-4	ASSWEQTNEKLF
many	TRBV4-3	TRBJ2-1	ASSQSEDLSYNEQF
many	TRBV28	TRBJ1-2	ASSFPTGGPWT
many	TRBV19	TRBJ2-1	ASTERGAYNEQF
few	TRBV2	TRBJ2-7	ASSVSGSYEQY
many	TRBV4-2	TRBJ1-3	ASSPRMGDPVGTIY
many	TRBV18	TRBJ1-4	ASSPRDNNEKLF
many	TRBV14	TRBJ2-6	ASSHHGPQGSGANVLT
many	TRBV20-1	TRBJ1-5	SASTTGTGLGQPQH
many	TRBV12-3/TRBV12-4	TRBJ2-1	ASSLSHEQF
few	TRBV19	TRBJ2-7	ASSLFLTGLDEQY
few	TRBV6-2/TRBV6-3	TRBJ1-5	ASRNDREGTQPQH
many	TRBV7-4	TRBJ1-3	ASSGLERSSGNTIY
.	TRBV12-3/TRBV12-4	TRBJ2-3	ASSWELKITDTQY
few	TRBV19	TRBJ1-3	ASSVAGTGADTIY
many	TRBV12-5	TRBJ1-1	ASGPGQGPMNTEAF
many	TRBV20-1	TRBJ1-2	SARDPIDRGYGYT
many	TRBV6-5	TRBJ2-1	ASSPIGTGSNGGQF
.	TRBV4-2	TRBJ2-7	ASSQGLAGRSSYEQY
many	TRBV6-5	TRBJ2-2	ASSYQGPRGGELF
many	TRBV7-3	TRBJ2-3	ASSDTGSTDTQY
many	TRBV12-3/TRBV12-4	TRBJ2-2	ASSSTGTSGSGELF
many	TRBV11-3	TRBJ1-2	ASSFPGGANYGYT
many	TRBV11-2	TRBJ2-5	ASRTSQSETQY
.	TRBV4-1	TRBJ2-5	ASSQGGAGRNGGQETQY
.	TRBV18	TRBJ2-3	ASSPQRSTDTQY
many	TRBV18	TRBJ1-5	ASSPGTGNQPQH
many	TRBV18	TRBJ2-1	ASSPNPAGQYNEQF
many	TRBV5-1	TRBJ1-1	ASSFSTGEAF
.	TRBV4-2	TRBJ1-3	ASSRATDGGNTIY
many	TRBV6-1	TRBJ1-2	ASSDSGRRTIYGYT
medium-sized	TRBV7-9	TRBJ2-3	ASSSTALAGTDTQY
many	TRBV3-1	TRBJ2-4	ASSHEERGSLIAKNIQY
many	TRBV29-1	TRBJ2-3	SVGGHLGDTQY
many	TRBV6-1	TRBJ2-7	ASSESSSRSYEQY